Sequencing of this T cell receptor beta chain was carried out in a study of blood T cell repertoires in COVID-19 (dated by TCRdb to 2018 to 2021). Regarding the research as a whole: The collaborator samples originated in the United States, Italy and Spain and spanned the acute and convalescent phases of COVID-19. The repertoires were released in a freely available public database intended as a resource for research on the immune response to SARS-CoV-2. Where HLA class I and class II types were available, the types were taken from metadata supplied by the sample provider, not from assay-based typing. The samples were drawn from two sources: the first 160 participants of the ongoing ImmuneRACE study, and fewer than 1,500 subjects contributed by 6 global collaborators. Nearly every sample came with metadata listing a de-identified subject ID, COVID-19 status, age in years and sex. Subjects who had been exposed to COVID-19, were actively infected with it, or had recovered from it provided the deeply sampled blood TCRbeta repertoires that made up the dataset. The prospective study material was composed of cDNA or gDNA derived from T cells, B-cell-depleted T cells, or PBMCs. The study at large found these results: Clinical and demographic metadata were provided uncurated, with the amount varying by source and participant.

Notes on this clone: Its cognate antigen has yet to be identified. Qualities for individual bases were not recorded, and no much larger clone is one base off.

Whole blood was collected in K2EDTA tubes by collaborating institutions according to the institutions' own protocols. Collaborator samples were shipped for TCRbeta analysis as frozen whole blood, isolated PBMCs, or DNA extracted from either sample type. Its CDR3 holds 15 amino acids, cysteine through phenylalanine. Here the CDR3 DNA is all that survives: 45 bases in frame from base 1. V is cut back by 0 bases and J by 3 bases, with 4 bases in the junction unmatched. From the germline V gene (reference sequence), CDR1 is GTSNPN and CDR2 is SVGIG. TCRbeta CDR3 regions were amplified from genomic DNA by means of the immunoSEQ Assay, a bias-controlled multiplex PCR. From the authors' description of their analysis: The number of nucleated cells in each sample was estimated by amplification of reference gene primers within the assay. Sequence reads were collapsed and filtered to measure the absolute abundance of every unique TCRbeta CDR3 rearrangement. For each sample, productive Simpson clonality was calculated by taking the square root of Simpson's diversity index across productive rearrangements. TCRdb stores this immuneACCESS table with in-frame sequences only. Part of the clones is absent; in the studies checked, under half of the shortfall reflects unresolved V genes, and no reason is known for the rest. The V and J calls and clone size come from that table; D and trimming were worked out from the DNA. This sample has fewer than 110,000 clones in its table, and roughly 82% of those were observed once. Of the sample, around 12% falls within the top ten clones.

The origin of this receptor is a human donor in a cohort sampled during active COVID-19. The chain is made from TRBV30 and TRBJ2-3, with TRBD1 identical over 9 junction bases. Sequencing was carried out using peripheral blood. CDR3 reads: CAWSVLGTGTDTQYF. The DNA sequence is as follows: TGTGCCTGGAGTGTACTGGGGACAGGGACAGATACGCAGTATTTT.